This T cell receptor beta chain was captured by sequencing in a study of blood T cell repertoires in COVID-19 (TCRdb year 2020). Study-level background: Collaborator samples came from the United States, Italy and Spain and covered acute and convalescent phases of COVID-19. The prospective study material was composed of cDNA or gDNA derived from T cells, B-cell-depleted T cells, or PBMCs. The dataset comprised deeply sampled blood TCRbeta repertoires from subjects exposed to, actively infected with, or recovered from COVID-19. The repertoires were released in a freely available public database intended as a resource for research on the immune response to SARS-CoV-2. Samples came from the ongoing ImmuneRACE study (first 160 participants) plus 1,254 subjects from 6 global collaborators. Nearly every sample came with metadata listing a de-identified subject ID, COVID-19 status, age in years and sex. Where HLA class I and class II types were available, the types were taken from metadata supplied by the sample provider, not from assay-based typing. Here is what the overall study found, with its caveats: How much clinical and demographic metadata was included differed by source and by participant, and the metadata was provided uncurated.

About this clone itself: The target of this receptor is not known. Base qualities are not provided; no much larger clone lies one nucleotide away.

TCRbeta CDR3 regions were amplified from genomic DNA by means of the immunoSEQ Assay, a bias-controlled multiplex PCR. Turning to the authors' computational methods: The number of nucleated cells in each sample was estimated from the amplification of reference gene primers within the assay. To quantify the absolute abundance of each unique TCRbeta CDR3 rearrangement, sequence reads were collapsed and filtered. For each sample, productive Simpson clonality was calculated as the square root of Simpson's diversity index across productive rearrangements. Held by TCRdb, this immuneACCESS table contains in-frame sequences only and omits some clones. Under half of the omission traces to an unresolved V gene where checked; the cause of the rest is unknown. From that table come the V and J calls and clone size; the DNA was used to work out D and trimming. The sample table contains approximately 230,000 clones; only one count was recorded for about 80% of them. The ten most abundant clones make up 4.9% of the sample.

According to the germline V gene, CDR1 reads SGHDN and CDR2 reads FVKESK. The CDR3 holds 14 amino acids from the cysteine to the phenylalanine. Solely the CDR3 DNA is kept, with 42 bases framed from the first base. Relative to germline, V is 1 base shorter and J is 4 bases shorter, with 10 bases between their ends. Each collaborating institution followed its own protocols to collect whole blood in K2EDTA tubes. Collaborator samples were shipped for TCRbeta analysis as frozen whole blood, isolated PBMCs, or DNA extracted from either sample type. The rearranged segments are TRBV14 and TRBJ1-2, with no confident D gene call. The sample taken for sequencing was peripheral blood. This sequence originates from a woman of 80 years or more with active or convalescent COVID-19. CDR3 loop: CASSQGPAGYGYTF. The DNA sequence is TGTGCCAGCAGCCAAGGGCCCGCAGGCTATGGCTACACCTTC.